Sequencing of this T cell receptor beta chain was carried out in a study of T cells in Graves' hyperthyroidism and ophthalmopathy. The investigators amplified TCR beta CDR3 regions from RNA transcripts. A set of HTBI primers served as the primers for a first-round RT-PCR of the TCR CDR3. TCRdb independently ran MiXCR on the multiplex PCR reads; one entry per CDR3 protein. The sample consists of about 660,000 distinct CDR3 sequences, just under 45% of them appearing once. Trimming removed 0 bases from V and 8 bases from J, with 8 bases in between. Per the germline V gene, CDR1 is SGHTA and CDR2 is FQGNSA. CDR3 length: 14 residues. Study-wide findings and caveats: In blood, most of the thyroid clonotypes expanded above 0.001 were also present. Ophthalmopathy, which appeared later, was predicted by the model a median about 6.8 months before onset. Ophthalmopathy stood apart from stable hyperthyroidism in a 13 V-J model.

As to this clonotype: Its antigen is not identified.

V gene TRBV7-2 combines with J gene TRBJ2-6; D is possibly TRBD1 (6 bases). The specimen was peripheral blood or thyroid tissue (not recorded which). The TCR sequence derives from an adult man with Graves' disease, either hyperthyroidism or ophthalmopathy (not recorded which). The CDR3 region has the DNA TGTGCCAGCAGCTTAGCTCAGGGGCCCAACGTCCTGACTTTC. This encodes CASSLAQGPNVLTF.